These 10 T cell receptor beta chains originate from one sample sequenced in a study of Graves' ophthalmopathy and Graves' hyperthyroidism. Scientists amplified the TCR beta CDR3 regions from RNA transcripts. The first round was an RT-PCR with HTBI primers, and the second round was a multiplex PCR. TCRdb reprocessed the multiplex PCR reads with MiXCR, giving one entry per CDR3 protein. The top ten clones hold roughly 45% of a sample with hundreds of thousands of distinct CDR3 sequences, 45% of them seen once. Sequenced sample: peripheral blood. The receptors were sampled from an adult man with Graves' ophthalmopathy.

The chain recombines TRBV29-1 with TRBJ2-3, with D unresolved. The CDR3 contains 13 residues. V gave up 4 bases and J gave up 2 bases, with 10 bases separating them. Germline V lookup: CDR1 SQVTM, CDR2 ANQGSEA. CDR3 sequence: CSVGPKSTDTQYF. DNA of the CDR3: TGCAGCGTTGGCCCCAAGTCCACAGATACGCAGTATTTT.

The CDR3 nucleotides are TGTGCCAGCAGTTTGTCCACAGGGGTTTTACTGGCTGGCACCTTC. Translated, it gives CASSLSTGVLLAGTF. The chain has TRBV28 and TRBJ1-2, with 7 bases matching TRBD1. V shed 3 bases and J 13 bases; nucleotides not matched to a gene: 17. CDR1 is MDHEN, CDR2 SYDVKM, per germline. The CDR3 extends over 15 amino acids.

This clonotype was recorded a few times. The rearrangement links TRBV7-9 to TRBJ1-1; D gene uncertain. This CDR3 is built from 13 residues. The germline CDR1 and CDR2 sequences are SEHNR and FQNEAQ (reference sequence). V was shortened by 3 bases and J by 7 bases, with 12 bases between the two germline ends. CDR3 in amino acids: CASSLLGANEAFF. The CDR3 DNA follows: TGTGCCAGCAGCTTGTTAGGAGCCAATGAAGCTTTCTTT.

Many counts were recorded for this clonotype. This chain connects TRBV29-1 to TRBJ1-1; perhaps TRBD1 as D (5 bases). The CDR3 totals 15 residues. Germline loops: CDR1 SQVTM, CDR2 ANQGSEA. The V and J ends lost 5 bases and 5 bases respectively, with 21 bases between them. The CDR3 DNA reads as TGCAGCGTTTATTCCCTGGCGGGGGAGAAGACTGAAGCTTTCTTT. This sequence encodes CSVYSLAGEKTEAFF.

This clonotype was counted between two and nine times. This chain uses TRBV5-8 with TRBJ2-7, with TRBD2 matching over 9 bases. Trimming removed 4 bases from V and 8 bases from J; junction bases left unmatched: 7. CDR1 SGHTS and CDR2 YDEGEE come from the germline V gene. This CDR3 is 13 amino acids long. The CDR3 is CASSQRLAGQQYF. CDR3 nucleotides: TGTGCCAGCAGCCAAAGGCTAGCGGGACAGCAGTACTTC.

This rearrangement joins TRBV10-3 to TRBJ1-6; D perhaps matches TRBD1 (5 bases). The CDR3 loop spans 16 amino acids. Trimming took 3 bases from V and 7 from J, leaving 16 bases between them. In germline, CDR1 is ENHRY, CDR2 SYGVKD. This chain's CDR3 is CAISDPVQGGNSPLHF. The DNA for the CDR3 is TGTGCCATCAGTGACCCGGTGCAGGGCGGGAATTCACCCCTCCACTTT.

This clonotype was picked up many times. The chain joins TRBV20-1 to TRBJ1-5; 8 bases match TRBD1. The CDR3 sequence is 15 residues long. Germline-derived CDR1 and CDR2 are DFQATT and SNEGSKA (reference sequence). The trim removed 5 bases at V and 4 bases at J, leaving 10 bases unmatched. CDR3 sequence: CSAVIPTGENQPQHF. The CDR3 region has the DNA TGCAGTGCTGTAATTCCGACAGGGGAAAATCAGCCCCAGCATTTT.

Concerning this clonotype: A much larger clone lies a single base off, so this may be a read error. This chain links TRBV10-3 with TRBJ2-7; TRBD2 agrees at 7 bases. V shed 4 bases, J shed 6 bases, and the junction held 9 bases outside the gene matches. Germline-derived CDR1 and CDR2 are ENHRY and SYGVKD. CDR3 length equals 14 residues. The CDR3 DNA is TGTGCCATCAGTGTGGGGGGGGGTGTCGTCGAGCAGTACTTC. As protein: CAISVGGGVVEQYF.

This clonotype was seen a handful of times. This chain uses TRBV5-5 with TRBJ1-4; D is uncertain. Germline V gives CDR1 SGHKS, CDR2 YYEKEE (reference sequence). CDR3 length: 15 residues. V shed 4 bases and J shed 0 bases, with 10 bases lying between them. The CDR3 DNA reads as TGTGCCAGCAGCGAACCTCGTGCAACTAATGAAAAACTGTTTTTT. This encodes CASSEPRATNEKLFF.

The J gene is TRBJ2-7, the V gene TRBV2, with 9 bases identical to TRBD2. V was clipped by 5 bases and J by 0 bases; unmatched bases: 8. The CDR3 is 16 amino acids. From germline, CDR1 is SNHLY and CDR2 FYNNEI. CDR3 sequence reads: CASSFTSGPSSYEQYF. CDR3 sequence (DNA): TGTGCCAGCAGTTTCACTAGCGGGCCCAGCTCCTACGAGCAGTACTTC.